The 9 T cell receptor beta chains in this list originate from one sample, sequenced in a study of blood T cell repertoires in COVID-19. Libraries were prepared by immunoSEQ multiplex PCR; TCRdb keeps only in-frame clonotypes and omits some of them. This table holds about 110,000 clones, around 86% found once. Specimen: peripheral blood. Receptors were obtained from a woman aged 65 to 85 with acute or convalescent COVID-19.

The chain uses TRBV5-1 and TRBJ1-3, with a weak D call TRBD1 (5 bases). The germline V gene has CDR1 SGHRS and CDR2 YFSETQ. Between the trimmed V and J ends, which lost 4 bases and 0 bases, there was a span of 11 bases. This CDR3 contains 15 residues. In nucleotides, the CDR3 is TGCGCCAGCAGCCAAACAGGAATCTCTGGAAACACCATATATTTT. The encoded protein is CASSQTGISGNTIYF.

Here the CDR3 reads CASSDRTGDLETQYF. The CDR3 coding sequence is TGTGCCAGTTCAGACCGGACAGGGGACTTGGAGACCCAGTACTTC. The chain couples TRBV19 to TRBJ2-5; the match to TRBD1 covers 9 bases. Trimming cost V 8 bases and J 5 bases; bases outside gene matches: 12. Germline loops: CDR1 LNHDA, CDR2 SQIVND (reference sequence). CDR3 length equals 15 residues.

The V and J genes are TRBV11-3 and TRBJ1-1, with TRBD1 matching over 7 bases. The germline CDR1 and CDR2 sequences are SGHNT and YENEEA. The CDR3 loop spans 14 amino acids. V was pared by 4 bases and J by 8 bases, with 10 bases of the junction left unmatched. The CDR3 reads CASSSNADRAEAFF. The CDR3, as DNA: TGTGCCAGCAGCTCAAATGCAGACAGGGCAGAAGCTTTCTTT.

A few counts support this clone. V and J are TRBV5-1 and TRBJ1-2, with a weak D call TRBD1 (6 bases). Germline V lookup: CDR1 SGHRS, CDR2 YFSETQ. This CDR3 has 14 residues. V lost 4 bases to trimming and J lost 6 bases, with 16 bases between them. The CDR3 nucleotides read TGCGCCAGCAGCCGAGACCGGACAGAACATGGCTACACCTTC. This gives the protein CASSRDRTEHGYTF.

The chain combines TRBV18 with TRBJ2-3; 7 bases line up with TRBD1. This CDR3 is built from 16 residues. V lost 3 bases, J lost 5 bases, and 11 bases stayed unmatched. The germline V gene has CDR1 KGHSH and CDR2 LQKENI. In DNA form, the CDR3 reads TGTGCCAGCTCACCCCTTAGGCAGGGGGTTGGAGATACGCAGTATTTT. Protein product: CASSPLRQGVGDTQYF.

The genes are TRBV6-5 and TRBJ2-7; 9 nucleotides agree with TRBD1. Germline trimming cut 9 bases from V and 6 bases from J; bases unmatched to any gene: 12. There are 14 residues in the CDR3. The germline V gene encodes CDR1 MNHEY and CDR2 SVGAGI. CDR3 sequence reads: CASTGTGSFGEQYF. In DNA form, the CDR3 reads TGTGCCAGTACCGGGACAGGGAGCTTCGGCGAGCAGTACTTC.

The rearrangement links TRBV4-3 to TRBJ1-3; weak D call: TRBD1 (5 bases). V lost 0 bases to trimming and J lost 1 base, with 7 bases between them. CDR1 and CDR2 (germline): LGHNA, YSLEER. The CDR3 is 15 amino acids. Here the CDR3 DNA reads TGCGCCAGCAGCCAAGACACAGGTTCTGGAAACACCATATATTTT. It is translated as CASSQDTGSGNTIYF.

The chain joins TRBV5-6 to TRBJ2-3, with TRBD2 matching over 11 bases. The CDR3 totals 17 residues. Germline V lookup: CDR1 SGHDT, CDR2 YYEEEE. The V gene end was trimmed by 4 bases and the J gene end by 2 bases; junction bases not matched to a gene: 9. CDR3 in amino acids: CASSQMGLAENTDTQYF. DNA for the CDR3: TGTGCCAGCAGCCAAATGGGACTAGCGGAGAACACAGATACGCAGTATTTT.

J is TRBJ2-1 and V is TRBV5-1; 8 nucleotides line up with TRBD1. CDR1 and CDR2 (germline): SGHRS, YFSETQ. The ends lost 4 bases at V and 7 bases at J; junction bases unmatched: 10. CDR3 size: 15 residues. The CDR3: CASSLTTGVLNEQFF. In DNA, the CDR3 is TGCGCCAGCAGCCTAACGACAGGGGTGTTGAATGAGCAGTTCTTC. The variable domain in full, completed from reference TRBV5-1 and TRBJ2-1, reads KAGVTQTPRYLIKTRGQQVTLSCSPISGHRSVSWYQQTPGQGLQFLFEYFSETQRNKGNFPGRFSGRQFSNSRSEMNVSTLELGDSALYLCASSLTTGVLNEQFFGPGTRLTVL.